These T cell receptor beta chains were read from a single sample in a study of OX40 agonist ivuxolimab in advanced cancers. Produced via immunoSEQ multiplex PCR; TCRdb's table is partial and in-frame only. The sample lists 70,000 to 90,000 clones; under 95% were seen once. Sequencing used CD4+ or CD8+ T cells sorted from blood, obtained in a trial of the OX40 agonist ivuxolimab. Receptor source: an adult with an advanced solid tumor such as melanoma, head and neck, liver or kidney cancer. The CDR3 runs from the conserved cysteine through the conserved F or W. Each record gives: D gene, clone size, V gene, J gene, CDR3 DNA, CDR3 protein. The D gene is left open where the match is weak. A row's size may be missing; if present it is once, few, many or a size class.

>TRBD1|once|TRBV18|TRBJ2-5
TGTGCCAGCTCACCAATACAGGGGGCCTCCCGAGGAGGAAAAGAGACCCAGTACTTC
CASSPIQGASRGGKETQYF
>-|-|TRBV25-1|TRBJ1-2
TGTGCCAGCAGTGGAGGGGTTAACTATGGCTACACCTTC
CASSGGVNYGYTF
>-|-|TRBV27|TRBJ2-1
TGTGCCAGTTCTAGGTTAGAGAAGTACAATGAGCAGTTCTTC
CASSRLEKYNEQFF
>TRBD1|-|TRBV7-9|TRBJ2-7
TGTGCCAGCAGCTCCGATTTCCAGACAGGGTTTCGGGGTGAGCAGTACTTC
CASSSDFQTGFRGEQYF
>TRBD1|-|TRBV13|TRBJ2-3
TGTGCCAGCAAACGGGACAGCGCATACACAGATACGCAGTATTTT
CASKRDSAYTDTQYF
>TRBD2|once|TRBV28|TRBJ2-3
TGTGCCAGCAGTTTATTCGGGTCAGCGGGAGGGCCTAGGGATACGCAGTATTTT
CASSLFGSAGGPRDTQYF
>-|-|TRBV5-1|TRBJ1-6
TGCGCCAGCAGCTTGGTAGGAGGGCGGAAGAGCTCCTATAATTCACCCCTCCACTTT
CASSLVGGRKSSYNSPLHF
>TRBD1|-|TRBV19|TRBJ1-2
TGTGCCAGTAGTATAGATGGACAGGGGGGGAACTATGGCTACACCTTC
CASSIDGQGGNYGYTF
>TRBD1|once|TRBV28|TRBJ1-5
TGTGCCAGCACCCCGGGACAGGGTACTCAGCCCCAGCATTTT
CASTPGQGTQPQHF
>TRBD1|once|TRBV10-3|TRBJ1-4
TGTGCCATCAGTGCAGGGACAGGGGGCGACGAAAAACTGTTTTTT
CAISAGTGGDEKLFF
>-|-|TRBV7-6|TRBJ2-1
TGTGCCAGCAGCTTAGACTATAACATGGCGGGGCAGTTCTTC
CASSLDYNMAGQFF
>TRBD1|-|TRBV4-2|TRBJ1-6
TGTGCCAGCAGCCAAGAGCCCCAGGGGGCAGGAGGGTCACCCCTCCACTTT
CASSQEPQGAGGSPLHF
>-|-|TRBV4-3|TRBJ2-5
TGCGCCAGCAGCCAGAACCCCAGGGGCTCGGAGACCCAGTACTTC
CASSQNPRGSETQYF
>TRBD2|-|TRBV5-6|TRBJ2-2
TGTGCCAGCAGCTCCAGACTAGCGGAGAACGCGAACACCGGGGAGCTGTTTTTT
CASSSRLAENANTGELFF
>-|-|TRBV30|TRBJ2-2
TGTGCCTGGATGTGGCTGAACACCGGGGAGCTGTTTTTT
CAWMWLNTGELFF